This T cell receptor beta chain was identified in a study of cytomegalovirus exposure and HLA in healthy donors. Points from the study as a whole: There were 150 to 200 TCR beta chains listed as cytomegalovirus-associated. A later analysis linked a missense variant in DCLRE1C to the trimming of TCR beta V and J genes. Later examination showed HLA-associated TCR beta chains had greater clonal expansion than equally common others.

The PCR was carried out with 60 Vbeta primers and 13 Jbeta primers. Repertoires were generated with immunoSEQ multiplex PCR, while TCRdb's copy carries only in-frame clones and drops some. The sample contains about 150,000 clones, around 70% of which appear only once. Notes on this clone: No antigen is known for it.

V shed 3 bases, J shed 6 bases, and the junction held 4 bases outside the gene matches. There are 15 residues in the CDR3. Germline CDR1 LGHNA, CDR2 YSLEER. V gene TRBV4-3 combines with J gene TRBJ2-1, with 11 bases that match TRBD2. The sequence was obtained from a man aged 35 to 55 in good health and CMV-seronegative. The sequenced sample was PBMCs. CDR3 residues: CASSQSLAGVNEQFF. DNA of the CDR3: TGCGCCAGCAGCCAGTCACTAGCGGGAGTCAATGAGCAGTTCTTC.